This TCR beta chain stems from a study of shared clonotypes between healthy human individuals. General study findings and limits: Clonotypes which were not shared had lower generation probabilities than clonotypes that all four donors shared. Several donors had around 5% of their naive CD4 clonotypes in common. An anticipated effect of sequencing depth on clonotype sharing among donors was recognized.

The naive CD8 population came from CD45RO-negative cells selected for CCR7, without terminally differentiated effector memory CD45RA+ cells. Each sample came from a Caucasian adult donor living in Nashville, Tennessee. Here immunoSEQ multiplex PCR was the method, and the copy in TCRdb shows in-frame clones only, minus some. Of fewer than 800,000 clones in the sample, just over 90% were seen once. CDR1 is SGHTA and CDR2 is FQGNSA in the germline V gene. CDR3 length: 18 residues. The V segment lost 4 bases and the J segment 0 bases; nucleotides outside the gene matches: 14. On this clone itself: Antigen specificity is unknown.

V usage is TRBV7-2 and J usage is TRBJ2-7, with 8 nucleotides matching TRBD2. The source is a man younger than 45 in good health. Input material: naive CD8+ T cells sorted from blood. The CDR3 protein is CASSSPKVSGRASYEQYF. The CDR3 region has the DNA TGTGCCAGCAGCTCCCCTAAGGTATCCGGGAGGGCCTCCTACGAGCAGTACTTC.